This TCR beta chain is drawn from a study of cytomegalovirus exposure and HLA in healthy donors. General study points: Most TCR sequences were uncommon, yet certain public TCRs appeared in many donors. It was found in a later analysis that first-cohort TCR clusters tended to co-occur in the 120 validation repertoires. Associated with cytomegalovirus, according to the listing, were around 160 TCR beta chains.

Generated by immunoSEQ multiplex PCR, the TCRdb table keeps only in-frame clones and is missing some. The sample lists a few hundred thousand clones, about 90% seen once, with around 12% in the top ten. With regard to this clone: Its target is unknown.

CDR1 MNHEY and CDR2 SVGAGI come from the germline V gene. CDR3 size: 11 residues. Trimming took off 8 bases at V and 8 bases at J, with 12 bases between the two ends. The chain has TRBV6-5 and TRBJ1-2; D unclear. Sequencing was performed on PBMCs. This receptor was obtained from a man aged 18-30 years in good health and CMV-seropositive. CDR3 sequence reads: CASDPRMGYTF. The CDR3 coding sequence is TGTGCCAGCGACCCTAGAATGGGCTACACCTTC.